The TCR beta chain described here comes from a study of neoadjuvant anti-PD-1 for oral cavity cancer. Study context: Before surgery, most patients got three to four biweekly 3 mg/kg nivolumab doses.

Study-wide results and caveats: Only three patients per response group were TCR-analyzed; validation needed.

No culture or expansion preceded analysis of these blood cells. Germline CDR1 MNHNY, CDR2 SVGAGI (reference sequence). Trimming left V 2 bases short and J 0 bases short, with 12 bases between. The CDR3 extends over 16 amino acids. Clones were sequenced by immunoSEQ multiplex PCR, and TCRdb holds only the in-frame ones, with some missing. The profile covers 30,000 to 35,000 clones, with approximately 87% appearing a single time and 3.5% taken by the ten largest. On this clone itself: What it recognizes is unknown.

The input for sequencing was PBMCs, taken before nivolumab (anti-PD-1) treatment. The chain is built from TRBV6-6 and TRBJ2-3; tentative D call: TRBD1 (6 bases). This clonotype was sampled from a person aged 35-79 years with oral cavity squamous cell carcinoma. CDR3 in amino acids: CASSYGLQGSTDTQYF. CDR3 nucleotide sequence: TGTGCCAGCAGTTACGGTTTACAGGGTAGCACAGATACGCAGTATTTT.